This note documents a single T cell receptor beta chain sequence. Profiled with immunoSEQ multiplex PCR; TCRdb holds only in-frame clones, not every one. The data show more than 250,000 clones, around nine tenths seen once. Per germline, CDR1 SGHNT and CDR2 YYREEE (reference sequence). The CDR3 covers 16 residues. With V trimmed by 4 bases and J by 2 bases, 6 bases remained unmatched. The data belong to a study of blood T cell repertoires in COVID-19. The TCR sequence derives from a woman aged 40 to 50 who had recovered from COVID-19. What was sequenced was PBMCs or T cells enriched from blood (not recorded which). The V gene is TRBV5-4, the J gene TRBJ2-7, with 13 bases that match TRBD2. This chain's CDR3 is CASSPGLAGNAYEQYF. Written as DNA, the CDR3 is TGTGCCAGCAGCCCGGGACTAGCGGGAAATGCCTACGAGCAGTACTTC.